A selection of T cell receptor beta chains follows, all from one sample in a study of cytomegalovirus exposure and HLA in healthy donors. TCRdb's table, derived via immunoSEQ multiplex PCR, lists solely in-frame clones and lacks some. This repertoire shows over 100,000 clones, roughly 85% found once; its top ten account for approximately 2.4%. The sequenced sample was PBMCs. The receptors derive from a man aged 40-50 years in good health and CMV-seronegative. The CDR3 runs from the conserved cysteine through the conserved F or W.

CDR3aa: CASSIGVAGGGETQYF; j_gene: TRBJ2-5; v_gene: TRBV19
CDR3aa: CASSEASGSVDGYTF; j_gene: TRBJ1-2; v_gene: TRBV2
CDR3aa: CASSSGQKLTNEKLFF; j_gene: TRBJ1-4; v_gene: TRBV6-6
CDR3aa: CASSEALQTGSNGYTF; j_gene: TRBJ1-2; v_gene: TRBV2
CDR3aa: CASSIRVSLYEQYF; j_gene: TRBJ2-7; v_gene: TRBV19
CDR3aa: CASSALSGGAGETQYF; j_gene: TRBJ2-5; v_gene: TRBV19
CDR3aa: CASSYSEGGGKETQYF; j_gene: TRBJ2-5; v_gene: TRBV6-5
CDR3aa: CASSIRGQGIYGYTF; j_gene: TRBJ1-2; v_gene: TRBV19
CDR3aa: CASSRLAGGLHNEQFF; j_gene: TRBJ2-1; v_gene: TRBV11-2
CDR3aa: CASSVQGIFGYTF; j_gene: TRBJ1-2; v_gene: TRBV5-4
CDR3aa: CASSLVLGTGKTETNAQYF; j_gene: TRBJ2-3; v_gene: TRBV5-6
CDR3aa: CAYILDGQGSNQPQHF; j_gene: TRBJ1-5; v_gene: TRBV30
CDR3aa: CASSLAAGDTEAFF; j_gene: TRBJ1-1; v_gene: TRBV7-2
CDR3aa: CASSPGGKRAEAFF; j_gene: TRBJ1-1; v_gene: TRBV5-1
CDR3aa: CASSLGMNTEAFF; j_gene: TRBJ1-1; v_gene: TRBV27
CDR3aa: CASSQGSAAYSYNEQFF; j_gene: TRBJ2-1; v_gene: TRBV4-2
CDR3aa: CASSLPGRAKQYF; j_gene: TRBJ2-7; v_gene: TRBV11-2
CDR3aa: CASSLGTGTYNEQFF; j_gene: TRBJ2-1; v_gene: TRBV7-6
CDR3aa: CACVGYRQGPPNTGELFF; j_gene: TRBJ2-2; v_gene: TRBV30
CDR3aa: CAIRNRGTNYGYTF; j_gene: TRBJ1-2; v_gene: TRBV10-3
CDR3aa: CASSVTGHTEAFF; j_gene: TRBJ1-1; v_gene: TRBV7-3
CDR3aa: CASSNRARHNEQFF; j_gene: TRBJ2-1; v_gene: TRBV19
CDR3aa: CASSQATGVAFF; j_gene: TRBJ1-1; v_gene: TRBV4-3
CDR3aa: CASSSTGTQPQHF; j_gene: TRBJ1-5; v_gene: TRBV7-8